These 2 T cell receptor beta chains were sequenced from one sample in a study of control samples from healthy donors and cancer patients. Generated by immunoSEQ multiplex PCR, the TCRdb table keeps only in-frame clones and is missing some. In the table there are roughly 30,000 clones, about 87% of which are singletons. Sequencing used PBMCs. The source of these receptors is a woman in her 40s with lung cancer.

The sample holds one count of this clone. This sequence joins TRBV6-1 and TRBJ1-2, with D hard to call. The CDR3 loop spans 15 amino acids. CDR1 MNHNS and CDR2 SASEGT come from the germline V gene. With 1 base removed from V and 6 bases from J, the gap between germline ends came to 15 bases. The CDR3 DNA reads as TGTGCCAGCAGTGAAGGACGAATTGAGACGGATGGCTACACCTTC. Translating gives CASSEGRIETDGYTF.

This clone was seen only once. J is TRBJ1-2 and V is TRBV2; the match to TRBD1 covers 11 bases. V lost 7 bases and J lost 8; bases outside the gene matches: 9. Germline assignment: CDR1 SNHLY and CDR2 FYNNEI. The CDR3 covers 14 residues. CDR3 loop: CASNPGQGVWGYTF. The CDR3 nucleotides are TGTGCCAGCAATCCGGGACAGGGGGTTTGGGGCTACACCTTC.